This passage covers 28 T cell receptor beta chains from one sample sequenced in a study of vaccination effects on CD4 cells after COVID-19. Measured with immunoSEQ multiplex PCR; TCRdb has only the in-frame clones, and not every one. This sample has under 80,000 clones, with around 70% found just once. Their antigen targets remain unknown. Under the ViraFEST assay, PBMC were stimulated with viral peptide pools so that antigen-specific CD4+ T cells expanded. Sequencing was performed afterwards. Once cultured for roughly ten days, the cells underwent separation to obtain CD4+ T cells. The material sequenced was CD4+ T cells from PBMCs cultured with HCoV-229E spike peptides, taken before COVID-19 vaccination. These receptors originate from a human donor who received a COVID-19 vaccine.

V is TRBV4-2 and J is TRBJ1-5; no reliable D call. Germline lookup yields CDR1 LGHNA and CDR2 YNFKEQ. V was pared by 4 bases and J by 1 base, with 8 bases between. CDR3 length: 14 amino acids. The CDR3 DNA sequence: TGTGCCAGCAGCCCCCCTGAGAGCAATCAGCCCCAGCATTTT. Translation gives CASSPPESNQPQHF.

V is TRBV21-1 and J is TRBJ1-6; TRBD1, the table's D call, lacks a check against the DNA. TRBV21-1 is a documented pseudogene. The CDR3 is made up of 15 amino acids. The CDR3 DNA reads TGTGCCAGCAGCGAAGACCACAGGGTGAAATCACCCCTCCACTTT. Protein product: CASSEDHRVKSPLHF.

In its sample, this clone was seen a few times. The chain recombines TRBV11-2 with TRBJ1-1; no reliable D call. Trimming pared 2 bases from V and 1 base from J, leaving 17 bases between. Per the germline V gene, CDR1 is SGHAT and CDR2 is FQNNGV. This CDR3 contains 17 residues. CDR3 sequence: CASSLRAKGFWNTEAFF. In DNA form, the CDR3 reads TGTGCCAGCAGCTTAAGGGCCAAGGGTTTCTGGAACACTGAAGCTTTCTTT.

V usage is TRBV18 and J usage is TRBJ1-3; TRBD1 agrees at 9 bases. The CDR3 spans 14 residues. V lost 5 bases, J lost 7 bases, and 6 bases stayed unmatched. Germline V gene lookup returns CDR1 KGHSH and CDR2 LQKENI. The CDR3: CASSATGGRNTIYF. CDR3 nucleotides: TGTGCCAGCTCAGCGACAGGGGGAAGGAACACCATATATTTT.

The chain combines TRBV15 with TRBJ2-3; perhaps TRBD1 as D (5 bases). V was trimmed by 0 bases and J by 14 bases, leaving 12 bases between them. From germline, CDR1 is LNHNV and CDR2 YYDKDF (reference sequence). This CDR3 region has 12 residues. CDR3 nucleotides: TGTGCCACCAGCAGAGACTGGGGCCCCCCGTATTTT. Translating it yields CATSRDWGPPYF. The variable domain in full, with the rest retrieved from reference TRBV15 and TRBJ2-3, is DAMVIQNPRYQVTQFGKPVTLSCSQTLNHNVMYWYQQKSSQAPKLLFHYYDKDFNNEADTPDNFQSRRPNTSFCFLDIRSPGLGDTAMYLCATSRDWGPPYFGPGTRLTVL.

This rearrangement joins TRBV7-2 to TRBJ2-1, with TRBD1 as a possible D gene (6 bases). This CDR3 has 13 residues. Trimming took 1 base from V and 5 from J, leaving 6 bases between them. Germline V gene data show CDR1 as SGHTA and CDR2 as FQGNSA. CDR3 in amino acids: CASSLDRDNEQFF. DNA of the CDR3: TGTGCCAGCAGCTTAGACAGGGACAATGAGCAGTTCTTC.

The V call is TRBV7-9, the J call TRBJ2-3; D gene uncertain. Germline loops: CDR1 SEHNR, CDR2 FQNEAQ (reference sequence). This CDR3 has 14 amino acids. V was pared by 1 base and J by 6 bases, with 11 bases between. In DNA form, the CDR3 reads TGTGCCAGCAGCTTAGGCCGGCTAGTTGATACGCAGTATTTT. Protein sequence: CASSLGRLVDTQYF.

V and J are TRBV5-6 and TRBJ1-4; D not certain. Germline V gene lookup returns CDR1 SGHDT and CDR2 YYEEEE. This CDR3 has 14 residues. V was shortened by 3 bases and J by 8 bases, with 14 bases between the two germline ends. CDR3 nucleotides: TGTGCCAGCAGCTGGGGAGGGAGACGAGAAAAACTGTTTTTT. This encodes CASSWGGRREKLFF.

The V and J genes are TRBV2 and TRBJ2-2, with 10 bases identical to TRBD2. V gave up 4 bases and J gave up 2 bases; unmatched junction bases: 7. This CDR3 has 17 residues. Germline V gives CDR1 SNHLY, CDR2 FYNNEI. The chain's CDR3 is CASSVLAGGPNTGELFF. In DNA form, the CDR3 reads TGTGCCAGCAGTGTCTTAGCGGGGGGACCTAACACCGGGGAGCTGTTTTTT. The full variable domain, its missing parts supplied by reference TRBV2 and TRBJ2-2, is EPEVTQTPSHQVTQMGQEVILRCVPISNHLYFYWYRQILGQKVEFLVSFYNNEISEKSEIFDDQFSVERPDGSNFTLKIRSTKLEDSAMYFCASSVLAGGPNTGELFFGEGSRLTVL.

In this sample, this clone turned up once. The chain has TRBV11-1 and TRBJ2-3; 10 nucleotides line up with TRBD2. Per the germline V gene, CDR1 is SGHAT and CDR2 is FQDESV (reference sequence). This CDR3 is 15 amino acids long. V trimming: 5 bases; J trimming: 1 base; junction bases outside the gene matches: 3. In nucleotides, the CDR3 is TGTGCCAGCAGCCCTACTAGCGGGGGCACAGATACGCAGTATTTT. Translating it yields CASSPTSGGTDTQYF.

This rearrangement joins TRBV9 to TRBJ2-3; no clear D. The CDR3 extends over 13 amino acids. Germline CDR1 is SGDLS and CDR2 is YYNGEE. V was shortened by 3 bases and J by 6 bases, with 11 bases between the two germline ends. Here the CDR3 reads CASSEIGRDTQYF. The CDR3, as DNA: TGTGCCAGCAGCGAGATTGGTCGGGATACGCAGTATTTT.

J is TRBJ1-2 and V is TRBV5-1, with D unclear. Trimming took off 4 bases at V and 1 base at J, with 11 bases between the two ends. The CDR3 extends over 14 amino acids. Germline lookup yields CDR1 SGHRS and CDR2 YFSETQ. The CDR3 DNA sequence: TGCGCCAGCAGCCGTCCGGGTGATAACTATGGCTACACCTTC. It translates to CASSRPGDNYGYTF.

The V and J genes are TRBV6-5 and TRBJ2-3; 8 bases match TRBD1. After removal of 3 bases from V and 8 bases from J, the junction contained 10 bases not matched to a gene. The CDR3 has 15 residues. The V gene's germline CDR1 is MNHEY and CDR2 SVGAGI. CDR3: CASSYAGGRVGTQYF. The CDR3 bases are TGTGCCAGCAGTTATGCAGGGGGCCGGGTGGGTACGCAGTATTTT.

This rearrangement joins TRBV18 to TRBJ1-3; 10 positions match TRBD1. Germline CDR1 is KGHSH and CDR2 is LQKENI. The CDR3 has 18 amino acids. J was trimmed by 2 bases and V by 6 bases; bases with no gene match: 13. Written as DNA, the CDR3 is TGTGCCAGCTCGCCCGGGACAGGGGAGTGGAGGGCTGGAAACACCATATATTTT. It yields the protein CASSPGTGEWRAGNTIYF. Complete variable domain (other parts from reference TRBV18 and TRBJ1-3): NAGVMQNPRHLVRRRGQEARLRCSPMKGHSHVYWYRQLPEEGLKFMVYLQKENIIDESGMPKERFSAEFPKEGPSILRIQQVVRGDSAAYFCASSPGTGEWRAGNTIYFGEGSWLTVV.

V is TRBV6-2 or TRBV6-3 and J is TRBJ2-3; 11 bases fit TRBD2. There are 17 residues in the CDR3. The trim removed 2 bases at V and 2 bases at J, leaving 6 bases unmatched. CDR1 is MNHEY, CDR2 SVGEGT, per germline. The DNA for the CDR3 is TGTGCCAGCAGTTACCCAGCTAGCGGGGGGCCCACAGATACGCAGTATTTT. Translation gives CASSYPASGGPTDTQYF.

V usage is TRBV7-2 and J usage is TRBJ2-7; the D gene is possibly TRBD1 (5 bases). V was shortened by 5 bases and J by 3 bases, with 17 bases between the two germline ends. This CDR3 comprises 15 residues. CDR1 SGHTA and CDR2 FQGNSA come from the germline V gene. The CDR3 nucleotides read TGTGCCAGCAGCCTGGGATCCTCAGGGATCTACGAGCAGTACGTC. Residues: CASSLGSSGIYEQYV.

The rearrangement uses TRBV19 and TRBJ1-3, with D tentatively TRBD1 (5 bases). This CDR3 is built from 16 residues. Germline lookup yields CDR1 LNHDA and CDR2 SQIVND (reference sequence). Trimming took 5 bases from V and 0 from J, leaving 14 bases between them. The CDR3 spells CASSYEGFLSGNTIYF. The CDR3 bases are TGTGCCAGTAGTTACGAGGGGTTCCTCTCTGGAAACACCATATATTTT. The full variable domain, its missing parts supplied by reference TRBV19 and TRBJ1-3, is DGGITQSPKYLFRKEGQNVTLSCEQNLNHDAMYWYRQDPGQGLRLIYYSQIVNDFQKGDIAEGYSVSREKKESFPLTVTSAQKNPTAFYLCASSYEGFLSGNTIYFGEGSWLTVV.

The genes are TRBV18 and TRBJ2-3; TRBD2 is a possible D gene (6 bases). Per the germline V gene, CDR1 is KGHSH and CDR2 is LQKENI. The V end was cut by 3 bases, the J end by 0 bases, with 10 bases between. This CDR3 comprises 15 residues. The CDR3: CASSPQRGSTDTQYF. DNA of the CDR3: TGTGCCAGCTCACCCCAACGGGGGAGCACAGATACGCAGTATTTT. Drawing the rest from reference TRBV18 and TRBJ2-3, the complete variable domain is NAGVMQNPRHLVRRRGQEARLRCSPMKGHSHVYWYRQLPEEGLKFMVYLQKENIIDESGMPKERFSAEFPKEGPSILRIQQVVRGDSAAYFCASSPQRGSTDTQYFGPGTRLTVL.

The V gene is TRBV11-2, the J gene TRBJ1-1; tentative D call: TRBD1 (6 bases). The CDR3 sequence is 14 residues long. Germline V CDR1 and CDR2: SGHAT, FQNNGV. The V and J ends lost 6 bases and 2 bases respectively, with 13 bases between them. The CDR3, as DNA: TGTGCCAGCAGAAACCCCAGGGGAAACACTGAAGCTTTCTTT. Its protein product is CASRNPRGNTEAFF.

The chain carries TRBV6-5 and TRBJ2-5, with 10 bases aligning to TRBD2. Unmatched junction bases numbered 3, after V lost 0 bases and J lost 2 bases. The CDR3 spans 16 residues. CDR1 is MNHEY and CDR2 is SVGAGI in the germline V gene. CDR3: CASSYSASGGQETQYF. The CDR3, as DNA: TGTGCCAGCAGTTACTCGGCTAGCGGGGGACAAGAGACCCAGTACTTC.

The rearrangement links TRBV7-9 to TRBJ1-1, with D maybe TRBD1 (6 bases). Per the germline V gene, CDR1 is SEHNR and CDR2 is FQNEAQ (reference sequence). Trimming took 5 bases from V and 1 from J, leaving 8 bases between them. The CDR3 sequence is 13 residues long. The CDR3 sequence is CASSATGNTEAFF. The CDR3 DNA reads TGTGCCAGCAGCGCGACAGGGAACACTGAAGCTTTCTTT.

V gene TRBV7-9 combines with J gene TRBJ2-1, with D perhaps being TRBD1 or TRBD2 (7 bases each). The V and J ends lost 6 bases and 10 bases respectively, with 13 bases between them. The CDR3 runs 12 residues. Germline assignment: CDR1 SEHNR and CDR2 FQNEAQ (reference sequence). The CDR3: CASRCRGGEQFF. The DNA of the CDR3 is TGTGCCAGCAGGTGCAGGGGGGGAGAGCAGTTCTTC.

This clone was observed a single time. CDR3 amino acids: CASSDEGGRWETQYF. The CDR3 nucleotides are TGTGCCAGCAGTGATGAGGGAGGGCGTTGGGAGACCCAGTACTTC. V is TRBV25-1 and J is TRBJ2-5; 7 bases agree with TRBD2. Trimming took 3 bases from V and 5 from J; bases not matched to a gene: 9. Germline CDR1 reads MGHDK; CDR2 reads SYGVNS. This CDR3 region has 15 residues.

This clone was detected a few times. The chain recombines TRBV10-1 with TRBJ1-5; no definite D call. The CDR3 extends over 15 amino acids. V was clipped by 2 bases and J by 0 bases, with 8 bases between them. Germline assignment: CDR1 WNHNN and CDR2 SYGVQD (reference sequence). CDR3 nucleotide sequence: TGCGCCAGCAGTGAGATAGGGTATAGCAATCAGCCCCAGCATTTT. Translated, it gives CASSEIGYSNQPQHF.

In DNA, the CDR3 is TGTGCCACCGGAGAGGGGGGGGGCTCCTACAATGAGCAGTTCTTC. This translates into CATGEGGGSYNEQFF. The chain couples TRBV24-1 to TRBJ2-1, with a tentative D call TRBD2 (7 bases). CDR1 and CDR2 (germline): KGHDR, SFDVKD. This CDR3 is built from 15 residues. Between the trimmed V and J ends, which lost 9 bases and 0 bases, there was a span of 14 bases.

The gene calls are TRBV18 and TRBJ1-6, with D unclear. V dropped 4 bases and J dropped 5 bases, with 12 bases sitting between them. This CDR3 spans 15 amino acids. Germline V gene lookup returns CDR1 KGHSH and CDR2 LQKENI. CDR3 sequence: CASSRVAPDNSPLHF. For the CDR3, the DNA is TGTGCCAGCTCACGAGTAGCGCCAGATAATTCACCCCTCCACTTT.

V is TRBV12-2 and J is TRBJ1-1. TRBV12-2 is a pseudogene locus. The CDR3 has 17 residues. Here the CDR3 DNA reads TGTGCAAGTCGCTCCGTTGGACCGGGACCTTCGAACACTGAAGCTTTCTTT. Translation gives CASRSVGPGPSNTEAFF.

The J gene is TRBJ2-6, the V gene TRBV20-1, with D uncertain. The CDR3 sequence is 15 residues long. The V gene lost 3 bases and the J gene lost 4 bases, with 13 bases spanning the gap. Germline loops: CDR1 DFQATT, CDR2 SNEGSKA (reference sequence). CDR3 sequence reads: CSASERVAGANVLTF. The CDR3 nucleotides read TGCAGTGCTAGTGAAAGGGTAGCCGGGGCCAACGTCCTGACTTTC.